This T cell receptor (beta chain) is from a study of resident and recirculating memory T cells in vitiligo. In the study overall: Genomic DNA was extracted from whole homogenized samples, with no cell sorting. Findings of the study overall: Different lesions suggested infiltration by different T cell clones.

This clone occurred once. The antigen is undetermined. Method: immunoSEQ multiplex PCR; TCRdb's copy keeps in-frame clones and lacks some. This table holds fewer than 80,000 clones, approximately 91% found once. The receptor was isolated from a male donor with vitiligo. Sequencing used blood.

As DNA, the CDR3 is TGTGCCTGGACCGGAGGGGTTGCAGGCGGCTACACCTTC. Translating it yields CAWTGGVAGGYTF. This chain connects TRBV30 to TRBJ1-2; possible D gene TRBD1, 5 bases. The germline V gene encodes CDR1 GTSNPN and CDR2 SVGIG (reference sequence). CDR3 length: 13 amino acids. The ends were cut back, 4 bases at V and 8 bases at J, with 17 bases in the middle.